Presented here are 12 T cell receptor beta chains from one specimen sequenced in a study of response to subunit inactivated influenza vaccine. TCRdb analysed the RT-PCR reads with MiXCR anew, one entry per CDR3 protein. Of over 750,000 distinct CDR3 sequences listed, less than 25% are singletons. The input for sequencing was PBMCs from blood, taken around 5 days after vaccination. The receptors shown here come from a man aged 45-60 years who received an inactivated influenza vaccine.

This clonotype was detected a few times. The chain has TRBV4-2 and TRBJ2-1; 14 bases line up with TRBD2. The CDR3 is 14 residues long. With V trimmed by 5 bases and J by 8 bases, 2 bases remained unmatched. Per the germline V gene, CDR1 is LGHNA and CDR2 is YNFKEQ. CDR3 nucleotide sequence: TGTGCCAGCAGCTCGGGACTAGCGGGGGATGAGCAGTTCTTC. Translating it yields CASSSGLAGDEQFF.

This chain uses TRBV10-3 with TRBJ1-2; D not resolved. V was shortened by 3 bases and J by 0 bases, with 8 bases between the two germline ends. This CDR3 is 14 amino acids long. Germline CDR1 and CDR2: ENHRY and SYGVKD. CDR3 protein: CAISDRTTNYGYTF. The CDR3, as DNA: TGTGCCATCAGTGACAGGACTACTAACTATGGCTACACCTTC.

In this sample, this clonotype turned up a few times. The chain links TRBV11-2 to TRBJ1-1; unclear D gene. V was clipped by 0 bases and J by 1 base, with 9 bases between them. This CDR3 comprises 15 residues. The germline CDR1 and CDR2 sequences are SGHAT and FQNNGV. The CDR3, as DNA: TGTGCCAGCAGCTTAGAGGGGATAGCGAACACTGAAGCTTTCTTT. Amino acids: CASSLEGIANTEAFF.

The chain has TRBV28 and TRBJ2-7, with TRBD1 matching 10 bases. Trimming cost V 7 bases and J 6 bases; bases outside gene matches: 9. The CDR3 covers 14 residues. Germline values: CDR1 MDHEN, CDR2 SYDVKM. The CDR3 reads CASILRGTGVEQYF. In nucleotides, the CDR3 is TGTGCCAGCATATTGAGGGGGACAGGGGTCGAGCAGTACTTC.

The chain has TRBV10-3 and TRBJ2-7; D gene ambiguous. V was clipped by 6 bases and J by 5 bases, with 8 bases between them. Germline CDR1 reads ENHRY; CDR2 reads SYGVKD. The CDR3 runs 11 residues. Here the CDR3 reads CAISLSDEQYF. The CDR3, as DNA: TGTGCCATCAGCCTCTCGGACGAGCAGTACTTC.

A few counts support this clonotype. DNA of the CDR3: TGCAGTGCTAGAGCCGTCCCGGGACTAGCGGGCGCGAACACCGGGGAGCTGTTTTTT. Translation gives CSARAVPGLAGANTGELFF. The V and J genes are TRBV20-1 and TRBJ2-2, with TRBD2 identical over 12 bases. The trim removed 1 base at V and 0 bases at J, leaving 9 bases unmatched. The CDR3 sequence is 19 residues long. Looked up from germline, CDR1 is DFQATT and CDR2 is SNEGSKA (reference sequence).

This clonotype was detected a few times. CDR3 nucleotides: TGTGCCAGCAGCGGAGGGGCAACCTACGAGCAGTACTTC. Translated, it gives CASSGGATYEQYF. The chain uses TRBV9 and TRBJ2-7; D may be TRBD1 or TRBD2 (5 bases each). The germline V gene has CDR1 SGDLS and CDR2 YYNGEE. CDR3 length: 13 residues. V was trimmed by 3 bases and J by 2 bases, leaving 9 bases between them. The whole variable domain, filled in from reference TRBV9 and TRBJ2-7, reads DSGVTQTPKHLITATGQRVTLRCSPRSGDLSVYWYQQSLDQGLQFLIQYYNGEERAKGNILERFSAQQFPDLHSELNLSSLELGDSALYFCASSGGATYEQYFGPGTRLTVT.

This clonotype was counted only a few times. The J gene is TRBJ1-5, the V gene TRBV10-3; D not certain. Trimming left V 6 bases short and J 5 bases short, with 14 bases between. Germline loops: CDR1 ENHRY, CDR2 SYGVKD. This CDR3 is 14 amino acids long. The CDR3 sequence is CAISELPFDQPQHF. The CDR3 coding sequence is TGTGCCATCAGCGAATTGCCCTTTGATCAGCCCCAGCATTTT.

The table lists this clonotype with a few counts. The rearrangement uses TRBV9 and TRBJ2-1; D possibly corresponds to TRBD1 (5 bases). The CDR3 is 13 residues long. Germline V CDR1 and CDR2: SGDLS, YYNGEE. Trimming removed 3 bases from V and 8 bases from J, with 12 bases in between. CDR3 nucleotides: TGTGCCAGCAGCGCCCAGGGTGGCTATGAGCAGTTCTTC. Translating it yields CASSAQGGYEQFF.

The V call is TRBV6-1, the J call TRBJ1-6; 9 bases agree with TRBD1. Unmatched junction bases numbered 6, after V lost 6 bases and J lost 9 bases. The CDR3 sequence is 14 residues long. Looked up from germline, CDR1 is MNHNS and CDR2 is SASEGT. The CDR3 spells CASSPGTGTSPLHF. CDR3 coding DNA: TGTGCCAGCAGCCCCGGGACAGGGACTTCACCCCTCCACTTT.

The chain combines TRBV6-1 with TRBJ2-6, with a weak D call TRBD1 (6 bases). Germline V CDR1 and CDR2: MNHNS, SASEGT. Between the trimmed V and J ends, which lost 3 bases and 0 bases, there was a span of 9 bases. CDR3 length equals 16 residues. The CDR3 coding sequence is TGTGCCAGCAGTGACGTCAGGGGCTCTGGGGCCAACGTCCTGACTTTC. This sequence encodes CASSDVRGSGANVLTF.

This clonotype was seen a few times. The chain recombines TRBV5-6 with TRBJ2-5, with 7 bases that match TRBD2. Germline-derived CDR1 and CDR2 are SGHDT and YYEEEE. The trim removed 4 bases at V and 3 bases at J, leaving 3 bases unmatched. The CDR3 extends over 13 amino acids. CDR3 in amino acids: CASSRAGEETQYF. CDR3 in DNA: TGTGCCAGCAGCCGGGCGGGGGAAGAGACCCAGTACTTC.